This T cell receptor (beta chain) was profiled in a study of breast tumors, draining lymph nodes, adjacent tissues. TCRdb recomputed calls from the multiplex PCR reads with MiXCR, one row per CDR3 protein. This table holds 50,000 to 85,000 distinct CDR3 sequences, around 43% found once. The sequence derives from a female donor with breast cancer. Some clones in this sample may be carry-over from other donors' samples. The sample was breast tumor tissue.

In DNA, the CDR3 is TGTGCCAGCAGCGAAGCGGGAGGGGAAAAACTGTTTTTT. The encoded protein is CASSEAGGEKLFF. The chain is built from TRBV9 and TRBJ1-4, with unresolved D. The V end lost 3 bases, the J end lost 8 bases, and 11 bases lay between the germline ends. CDR1 is SGDLS and CDR2 is YYNGEE in the germline V gene. The CDR3 sequence is 13 residues long.